Sequencing of this T cell receptor beta chain was carried out in a study of Graves' ophthalmopathy and Graves' hyperthyroidism. RNA transcripts provided the template for amplifying TCR beta CDR3 regions. RT-PCR with HTBI primers came first, then second-round multiplex PCR. MiXCR, run by TCRdb on the multiplex PCR reads, gives a single entry per CDR3 protein. The table includes 350,000 or so distinct CDR3 sequences, roughly 16% detected once. All donors with ophthalmopathy were recorded as having moderate-to-severe activity, CAS ≥3, NOSPECS ≥4 and a duration under 3 months. Out of about 9.6 ml of fresh peripheral blood, PBMCs were obtained. This clonotype was counted a few times. This CDR3 is 13 amino acids long. V lost 10 bases and J lost 5, with 15 bases in between. From germline, CDR1 is LNHDA and CDR2 SQIVND (reference sequence).

What was sequenced was peripheral blood. The chain couples TRBV19 to TRBJ1-5; possible D gene TRBD1, 5 bases. This receptor was obtained from an adult man with Graves' ophthalmopathy. CDR3 sequence: CATGGSYYQPQHF. In nucleotides, the CDR3 is TGTGCCACCGGGGGATCGTACTATCAGCCCCAGCATTTT.